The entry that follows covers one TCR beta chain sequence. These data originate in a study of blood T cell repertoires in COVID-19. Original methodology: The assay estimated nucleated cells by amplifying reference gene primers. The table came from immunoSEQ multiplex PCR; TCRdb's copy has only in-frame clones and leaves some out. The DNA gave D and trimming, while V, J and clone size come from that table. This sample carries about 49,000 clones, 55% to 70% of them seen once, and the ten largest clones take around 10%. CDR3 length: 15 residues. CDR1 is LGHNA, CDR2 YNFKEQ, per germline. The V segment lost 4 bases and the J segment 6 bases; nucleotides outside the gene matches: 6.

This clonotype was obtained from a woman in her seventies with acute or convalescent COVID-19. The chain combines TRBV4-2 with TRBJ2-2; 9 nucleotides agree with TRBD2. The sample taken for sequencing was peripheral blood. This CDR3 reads CASSRPEREAGELFF. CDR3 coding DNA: TGTGCCAGCAGCCGGCCAGAGCGGGAGGCCGGGGAGCTGTTTTTT.